Sequencing of this T cell receptor beta chain was carried out in a study of T cell responses to AZD1222 COVID-19 vaccine (dated by TCRdb to about 2021). Looking at the study overall: Because spike-specific TCR depth and breadth did not differ between the two schedules, AZD1222 recipients who got a second dose at roughly 4 weeks were pooled with those who got a second dose at roughly 12 weeks. TCR sequencing was performed for some 250 trial participants, of whom about 200 were given two doses of AZD1222 and some 26 were given two doses of MenACWY control vaccine. Trial participants were enrolled into age subgroups of 18-55, 56-69 and 70-plus years, which contained 148, 28 and 57 TCR-sequenced participants, respectively. General findings and caveats noted by the study authors: Because no day 14 peak-response samples were available, the repertoires could be characterized only after the peak T cell response. The 56-69-year group was small, and its depth increase did not reach significance, likely because of low power. Nearly half of unique spike-specific TCRs reportedly recognized epitopes outside regions mutated in the B.1.351 and B.1.1.7 variants. Conclusions about previously exposed vaccinees are limited, since just 6 or 7 AZD1222 recipients were seropositive for SARS-CoV-2 at baseline. The whole spike protein was spanned by vaccine-associated CD4 TCRs, and dominant responses were seen in regions 160-218 and 743-854. After two AZD1222 doses, spike-specific TCR breadth and depth were significantly higher than at day 0 and than in MenACWY recipients. Most participants were white British and females outnumbered males, and the authors suggested that clonal diversity may have been underestimated.

The CDR3 regions of human TCRbeta chains were analyzed by immunosequencing. The authors' pipeline ran thus. Repertoire TCRs were checked for matches against a reference library of SARS-CoV-2-specific TCRs that had been generated using the MIRA antigen-specificity platform. Breadth meant the fraction of unique TCRs that were SARS-CoV-2-associated, whereas depth meant the fraction of total T cells that were SARS-CoV-2-associated. Using the MIRA data, each spike-specific TCR was assigned both to the spike region to which the TCR was reactive and to a CD4 or CD8 class. Log10-transformed breadth and depth values were compared by one-way ANOVA with Sidak's multiple comparisons tests. What TCRdb holds here is the immuneACCESS table cut down to in-frame rearrangements. Part of the clones is not present; checked against another copy, under half of the missing clones reflect an unresolved V gene, and the others are unexplained. The V and J calls and clone size are taken from that table; D and trimming were inferred from the DNA. Counted in this sample were 140,000 to 150,000 clones; roughly 91% of them appeared once. Of the sample, 7.5% to 9.5% is held by the ten largest clones.

On this clone: The clone's antigen remains unknown. No much larger clone is present one base from it, and per-base qualities are unavailable.

The label giving this sample's time point can be read as: baseline before first vaccination. Samples from vaccinated people were obtained from the UK trials COV001 and COV002, which included a single-blind randomized controlled phase 2/3 trial of AZD1222 (ChAdOx1 nCoV-19) in healthy adults. For TCRbeta chain sequencing, PBMC samples from trial participants were taken at day 0 and at day 28 after the second dose. V gives up 0 bases and J gives up 3 bases, and the segment between their germline ends measures 9 bases. CDR1 and CDR2, per the germline V gene (reference sequence), are PRHDT and FYEKMQ. CDR3 length: 14 amino acids, cysteine to phenylalanine. Just the 42-base CDR3 DNA is kept, in frame starting at base 1.

The sample consisted of peripheral blood, taken on day 0 of AZD1222 vaccination. Here the chain combines TRBV13 and TRBJ2-7; TRBD1 is possibly the D segment (5 matching bases). The receptor's source is an adult in good health. The DNA sequence is given as TGTGCCAGCAGCTTAGGAGACAGTAACTACGAGCAGTACTTC. Translated, it reads CASSLGDSNYEQYF. With the rest looked up from the reference TRBV13 and TRBJ2-7 genes rather than sequenced, the full variable domain is AAGVIQSPRHLIKEKRETATLKCYPIPRHDTVYWYQQGPGQDPQFLISFYEKMQSDKGSIPDRFSAQQFSDYHSELNMSSLELGDSALYFCASSLGDSNYEQYFGPGTRLTVT.